This is a list of T cell receptor beta chains from one sample in a study of blood T cell repertoires in COVID-19. The data were produced by immunoSEQ multiplex PCR, yet TCRdb's version contains in-frame clones alone and is incomplete. Seen here are about 190,000 clones, approximately 91% observed once, and the top ten hold about 1.1%. Sequencing was carried out using peripheral blood. Source of these receptors: a man aged 25-40 years with acute or convalescent COVID-19. Both conserved end residues are part of each CDR3. Fields, in order: J gene, clone size, V gene, D gene, CDR3 protein, CDR3 DNA. D genes are given only for firm matches. Clone size is not always given. Where it is, it says once, few, many or a class for expanded clones.

>TRBJ1-2|NA|TRBV6-5|NA
CASRAGAGYGYTF
TGTGCCAGCAGAGCGGGGGCTGGGTATGGCTACACCTTC
>TRBJ2-1|NA|TRBV24-1|NA
CATSPSSYNEQFF
TGTGCCACCAGCCCGAGCTCCTACAATGAGCAGTTCTTC
>TRBJ1-2|NA|TRBV7-9|TRBD1
CASSLAWDSLTYGYTF
TGTGCCAGCAGCTTAGCGTGGGACAGCTTAACCTATGGCTACACCTTC
>TRBJ2-1|NA|TRBV7-2|TRBD2
CASSFGTSYNEQFF
TGTGCCAGCAGCTTCGGGACTAGTTACAATGAGCAGTTCTTC
>TRBJ2-2|NA|TRBV7-9|TRBD1
CASSRGQAERITGELFF
TGTGCCAGCAGCCGGGGACAGGCTGAAAGAATTACCGGGGAGCTGTTTTTT
>TRBJ2-3|NA|TRBV15|TRBD1
CATSRDLGQGRDTQYF
TGTGCCACCAGCAGAGATTTAGGACAGGGGAGGGATACGCAGTATTTT
>TRBJ2-7|few|TRBV15|NA
CATSRADSSYEQYF
TGTGCCACCAGCAGAGCGGACAGTTCCTACGAGCAGTACTTC
>TRBJ1-2|NA|TRBV7-2|NA
CASSPEGDYGYTF
TGTGCCAGCAGCCCCGAGGGTGACTATGGCTACACCTTC
>TRBJ2-1|NA|TRBV2|TRBD2
CASRPSGDEQFF
TGTGCCAGCAGACCGAGCGGGGATGAGCAGTTCTTC
>TRBJ1-2|NA|TRBV5-1|NA
CASNIFPGIEGYTF
TGCGCCAGCAATATTTTTCCCGGGATTGAAGGCTACACCTTC
>TRBJ1-2|NA|TRBV5-8|NA
CASSLSIGRNYGYTF
TGTGCCAGCAGCTTGTCTATAGGGAGAAACTATGGCTACACCTTC
>TRBJ2-6|NA|TRBV5-1|NA
CASSSGHSGANVLTF
TGCGCCAGCAGCTCCGGTCATTCTGGGGCCAACGTCCTGACTTTC
>TRBJ1-1|NA|TRBV14|TRBD1
CASRDRGDRMGTEAFF
TGTGCCAGCAGGGACAGGGGAGATCGTATGGGCACTGAAGCTTTCTTT
>TRBJ2-2|NA|TRBV25-1|NA
CASKSGQNTGELFF
TGTGCCAGCAAAAGCGGGCAGAACACCGGGGAGCTGTTTTTT
>TRBJ2-5|NA|TRBV30|TRBD2
CAWREGTSAGETQYF
TGTGCCTGGAGGGAAGGCACTAGCGCGGGTGAGACCCAGTACTTC
>TRBJ2-1|NA|TRBV7-3|TRBD2
CASSRLGSGSGYEQFF
TGTGCCAGCAGCCGCCTGGGAAGCGGGAGTGGGTATGAGCAGTTCTTC
>TRBJ1-2|NA|TRBV3-1/TRBV3-2|TRBD1
CASSEGTGGFYGYTF
TGTGCCAGCAGCGAAGGGACAGGGGGATTCTATGGCTACACCTTC
>TRBJ2-1|NA|TRBV4-1|NA
CASSPNRDITNNEQFF
TGCGCCAGCAGCCCCAACCGGGACATAACGAACAATGAGCAGTTCTTC
>TRBJ1-4|NA|TRBV27|NA
CASSIRGTNEKLFF
TGTGCCAGCAGTATCAGGGGAACTAATGAAAAACTGTTTTTT